A selection of T cell receptor beta chains follows, all from one sample in a study of identical twins. TCRdb reprocessed the 5' RACE reads with MiXCR, giving one entry per CDR3 protein. The repertoire holds hundreds of thousands of distinct CDR3 sequences, more than 6.5% seen once, with 0.85% to 1% in the top ten. These same records also appear under a second study, on yellow fever vaccine responses in identical twins.

The specimen sequenced was PBMCs. These receptors were collected from a young woman in good health. CDR3s include the opening cysteine and the closing phenylalanine or tryptophan. D genes are given only for firm matches. The size of a clone is reported for some rows only, either as once, few or many, or as a class for expanded clones.

CDR3 DNA,CDR3 protein,clone size,J gene,CDR3 length,D gene,V gene
TGTGCCACCAGCAGAGCCCAGGCGGGGAGCTCCTACAATGAGCAGTTCTTC,CATSRAQAGSSYNEQFF,few,TRBJ2-1,17,.,TRBV15
TGTGCCAGCAGCGCTATCCAGTTCGGAGGAACGCAGTATTTT,CASSAIQFGGTQYF,few,TRBJ2-3,14,.,TRBV7-9
TGTGCCAGCAGCTTGTCTTTGTCTCTTACCGGGAATAGCAATCAGCCCCAGCATTTT,CASSLSLSLTGNSNQPQHF,few,TRBJ1-5,19,.,TRBV5-4
TGTGCCAGCAGCGTAGGCGGGGGGCTGTTGAACGAGCAGTACTTC,CASSVGGGLLNEQYF,few,TRBJ2-7,15,TRBD2,TRBV9
TGTGCCAGCAGCCCTAGCCTCCGGGAGCCCCAGCATTTT,CASSPSLREPQHF,many,TRBJ1-5,13,.,TRBV12-3/TRBV12-4
TGTGCCAGCAGTTTCTTGTCGGCGGCAGGCGAGCAGTACTTC,CASSFLSAAGEQYF,many,TRBJ2-7,14,.,TRBV12-3/TRBV12-4
TGCAGCGTGACATTTCCAGCGGGAGGGCCCTTGCATGAGCAGTTCTTC,CSVTFPAGGPLHEQFF,.,TRBJ2-1,16,TRBD2,TRBV29-1
TGCGCCAGCAGCTTGGGAGGTCTAAGGGAGCAGTTCTTC,CASSLGGLREQFF,.,TRBJ2-1,13,.,TRBV5-1
TGTGCCAGCAGCTTTTTGGCCAGGGGGACCGGGGAGCTGTTTTTT,CASSFLARGTGELFF,.,TRBJ2-2,15,TRBD1,TRBV7-3
TGCGCCAGCAGCTGGGGGGACATCAAAAACATTCAGTACTTC,CASSWGDIKNIQYF,few,TRBJ2-4,14,.,TRBV5-1
TGTGCCAGCAGCACTACCTCCGACGGGGGCCGTCAGCCCCAGCATTTT,CASSTTSDGGRQPQHF,.,TRBJ1-5,16,.,TRBV7-9
TGTGCCAGCAGTCCCCGTCAGGCAGCCATCTATGAGCAGTTCTTC,CASSPRQAAIYEQFF,.,TRBJ2-1,15,.,TRBV6-1
TGCAGTGCTTACATAAGGGCCAAAAACATTCAGTACTTC,CSAYIRAKNIQYF,.,TRBJ2-4,13,.,TRBV20-1
TGCAGCGTTGGGGGACGCAAAGAGACCCAGTACTTC,CSVGGRKETQYF,.,TRBJ2-5,12,.,TRBV29-1
TGTGCCAGCAGGGAAATCCGGGGGGTTGGAAACACCATATATTTT,CASREIRGVGNTIYF,few,TRBJ1-3,15,.,TRBV11-2
TGTGCCAGCAGCCCAAGGCTTTCAACTAATGAAAAACTGTTTTTT,CASSPRLSTNEKLFF,few,TRBJ1-4,15,.,TRBV7-2
TGCAGTGCTAGAGATCTGGTCGAAGCTTTCTTT,CSARDLVEAFF,few,TRBJ1-1,11,.,TRBV20-1
TGCAGTGCTAGAGATGTGGAGGGTACCGCCGGGGAGCTGTTTTTT,CSARDVEGTAGELFF,few,TRBJ2-2,15,.,TRBV20-1
TGTGCCACACTACCCGGACTAGCGCTGAACACCGGGGAGCTGTTTTTT,CATLPGLALNTGELFF,.,TRBJ2-2,16,TRBD2,TRBV27
TGTGCCACCAGTGACCCGACCGGGACAGGTAGCACAGATACGCAGTATTTT,CATSDPTGTGSTDTQYF,.,TRBJ2-3,17,TRBD1,TRBV24-1
TGTGCCAGCAGTTCTTGGACAGGTCAGGGCAATCAGCCCCAGCATTTT,CASSSWTGQGNQPQHF,.,TRBJ1-5,16,TRBD1,TRBV12-3/TRBV12-4
TGTGCCAGCAGCAGGGGACCAGGGGACTACGAGCAGTACTTC,CASSRGPGDYEQYF,many,TRBJ2-7,14,.,TRBV6-4
TGTGCCAGCAGGGAAAGAACGTACAATGAAGCTTTCTTT,CASRERTYNEAFF,few,TRBJ1-1,13,.,TRBV28
TGTGCCAGCAGGGGACTCAGCACAGATACGCAGTATTTT,CASRGLSTDTQYF,few,TRBJ2-3,13,.,TRBV6-2/TRBV6-3
TGTGCCAGCAGCGTAAGGACAGGGGGATCCTACGAGCAGTACTTC,CASSVRTGGSYEQYF,.,TRBJ2-7,15,TRBD1,TRBV9
TGTGCCAGCACCGGCAAGTCCTATAATTCACCCCTCCACTTT,CASTGKSYNSPLHF,few,TRBJ1-6,14,.,TRBV12-3/TRBV12-4
TGTGCCAGCAGTTTGGGGGGCGGGATCACCCACGAGCAGTACTTC,CASSLGGGITHEQYF,few,TRBJ2-7,15,.,TRBV6-5
TGTGCCAGCGAGCACCAGGGCACTGAAGCTTTCTTT,CASEHQGTEAFF,.,TRBJ1-1,12,.,TRBV28
TGTGCCACCAGGCGTGAGCAGTACTTC,CATRREQYF,.,TRBJ2-7,9,.,TRBV15
TGTGCCAGCAGCTTTGAGCGGGGTAGCGGGCGTACGCAGTATTTT,CASSFERGSGRTQYF,many,TRBJ2-3,15,TRBD2,TRBV7-2
TGTGCCAGCAGCTTAGCTCGAGGTAGCGGGAGGGCGAGCTACGAGCAGTACTTC,CASSLARGSGRASYEQYF,few,TRBJ2-7,18,TRBD2,TRBV7-2
TGCAGCTCCCGAGGGGGGGGCTCTGGCACTGAAGCTTTCTTT,CSSRGGGSGTEAFF,.,TRBJ1-1,14,.,TRBV29-1
TGCAGTGCTAGAAGTCTGGCCAAAAAGGATAATTCACCCCTCCACTTT,CSARSLAKKDNSPLHF,few,TRBJ1-6,16,.,TRBV20-1
TGTGCCAGCAGTTTATCTGTCACAGGGTACAATGAGCAGTTCTTC,CASSLSVTGYNEQFF,.,TRBJ2-1,15,.,TRBV28
TGCAGTGCTAGAGTAGCGGGGGGTCAAGAGACCCAGTACTTC,CSARVAGGQETQYF,few,TRBJ2-5,14,TRBD2,TRBV20-1
TGTGCCAGCAGTTGGTCTTTTGGCGGGGGGGCACGAGATGAGCAGTTCTTC,CASSWSFGGGARDEQFF,many,TRBJ2-1,17,TRBD2,TRBV6-5
TGCAGTGCTAGAGATAGCCCCAGGGGGAGGACAGATACGCAGTATTTT,CSARDSPRGRTDTQYF,.,TRBJ2-3,16,.,TRBV20-1
TGTGCCAGCAGCTTTAAAACAGCAGCAACTAATGAAAAACTGTTTTTT,CASSFKTAATNEKLFF,few,TRBJ1-4,16,.,TRBV7-2
TGTGCCAGCAGTTTCAGGGGGGATGGAATTCAGTACTTC,CASSFRGDGIQYF,many,TRBJ2-4,13,.,TRBV28
TGTGCCAGCAGCCCGCCACTTGCGGAGACCCAGTACTTC,CASSPPLAETQYF,.,TRBJ2-5,13,.,TRBV9
TGTGCCAGCAGCCAAGGGACCAGCCGATGGGGAAATTTCCTCAATGAGCAGTTCTTC,CASSQGTSRWGNFLNEQFF,many,TRBJ2-1,19,.,TRBV3-1
TGTGCCAGCAGCTCGCTAGCGGGAGGGCCTCATGAGCAGTTCTTC,CASSSLAGGPHEQFF,few,TRBJ2-1,15,TRBD2,TRBV7-9